The next 21 T cell receptor beta chains were all read from a single sample in a study of T-cell reconstitution after alpha-beta-depleted transplantation in children. The TCRbeta library incorporated unique molecular identifiers. TCRdb reprocessed the PCR reads with MiXCR, giving one entry per CDR3 protein. The repertoire consists of more than 40,000 distinct CDR3 sequences, with 9.2% occurring once and the leading ten covering approximately 30%. The material sequenced was PBMCs, mostly from graft donor cells, taken 60 days after TCRalphabeta/CD19-depleted stem cell transplant. These receptor sequences come from a male patient aged 2-10 years who had a stem cell transplant for chronic granulomatous disease, so the T cells may come from the graft donor.

This clonotype was seen ten or more times. V and J are TRBV30 and TRBJ2-7, with TRBD1 matching over 8 bases. The length of the CDR3 is 11 residues. V lost 1 base and J lost 11; bases outside the gene matches: 4. CDR1 is GTSNPN and CDR2 is SVGIG in the germline V gene (reference sequence). CDR3 sequence reads: CAWSANRGEYF. Written as DNA, the CDR3 is TGTGCCTGGAGTGCAAACAGGGGGGAGTACTTC.

The CDR3 here is CASSSRGEAYNEQFF. Here the CDR3 DNA reads TGTGCCAGCAGCTCACGGGGGGAGGCCTACAATGAGCAGTTCTTC. J is TRBJ2-1 and V is TRBV9; 7 bases agree with TRBD2. CDR1 is SGDLS, CDR2 YYNGEE, per germline. Trimming cost V 4 bases and J 2 bases; bases outside gene matches: 6. The CDR3 loop spans 15 amino acids.

There are many counts of this clonotype. The chain is built from TRBV4-3 and TRBJ2-1; 15 bases align to TRBD2. V lost 3 bases, J lost 0 bases, and 3 bases stayed unmatched. CDR3 size: 18 residues. CDR1 is LGHNA, CDR2 YSLEER, per germline. The DNA for the CDR3 is TGCGCCAGCAGCCATGGACTAGCGGGAGGGAGCTCCTACAATGAGCAGTTCTTC. Protein product: CASSHGLAGGSSYNEQFF.

This clonotype occurred many times. This chain connects TRBV7-9 to TRBJ2-6; TRBD1 is a possible D gene (6 bases). The CDR3 totals 17 residues. The germline V gene has CDR1 SEHNR and CDR2 FQNEAQ (reference sequence). Trimming shortened V by 3 bases and J by 0 bases, and 12 bases separated the two germline ends. This CDR3 reads CASSFPQGFSGANVLTF. CDR3 coding DNA: TGTGCCAGCAGCTTCCCACAGGGATTCTCTGGGGCCAACGTCCTGACTTTC. The entire variable domain, with the rest obtained from reference TRBV7-9 and TRBJ2-6, is as follows: DTGVSQNPRHKITKRGQNVTFRCDPISEHNRLYWYRQTLGQGPEFLTYFQNEAQLEKSRLLSDRFSAERPKGSFSTLEIQRTEQGDSAMYLCASSFPQGFSGANVLTFGAGSRLTVL.

This clonotype was observed at least ten times. The gene calls are TRBV28 and TRBJ2-7, with 10 bases aligning to TRBD2. This CDR3 spans 14 amino acids. Germline lookup yields CDR1 MDHEN and CDR2 SYDVKM. Trimming at V came to 1 base and at J to 6 bases, leaving 3 bases not matched to a gene. The CDR3 DNA reads as TGTGCCAGCAGTTTATTAGCGGGAGGCGGCGAGCAGTACTTC. It yields the protein CASSLLAGGGEQYF.

The chain links TRBV11-2 to TRBJ2-6; 9 positions agree with TRBD2. The germline CDR1 and CDR2 sequences are SGHAT and FQNNGV. V lost 3 bases to trimming and J lost 4 bases; unmatched junction nucleotides: 13. The CDR3 runs to 19 residues. CDR3 nucleotides: TGTGCCAGCAGCTTTGGGCGCGGGGGGGGCAGAGCCGGGGCCAACGTCCTGACTTTC. Protein: CASSFGRGGGRAGANVLTF.

This clonotype was observed many times. The chain carries TRBV20-1 and TRBJ2-5; 7 positions match TRBD1. The CDR3 spans 13 residues. With 2 bases clipped from V and 4 bases from J, the junction kept 4 bases outside the gene matches. CDR1 and CDR2 (germline): DFQATT, SNEGSKA (reference sequence). CDR3 protein: CSARWGTVETQYF. The CDR3 DNA follows: TGCAGTGCTAGATGGGGGACAGTAGAGACCCAGTACTTC.

This clonotype has ten or more counts. The V call is TRBV3-1, the J call TRBJ2-5; D call uncertain. The CDR3 contains 14 residues. Germline V gene data show CDR1 as LGHDT and CDR2 as YNNKEL (reference sequence). V lost 0 bases and J 1 base, leaving 6 bases between the germline ends. Here the CDR3 DNA reads TGTGCCAGCAGCCAAGATTATGTCCAAGAGACCCAGTACTTC. Amino acid sequence: CASSQDYVQETQYF.

This clonotype was counted at least ten times. The gene calls are TRBV18 and TRBJ2-1, with 8 bases identical to TRBD2. J gave up 0 bases and V 0 bases, and 7 bases lay outside the gene matches. The CDR3 has 18 amino acids. Germline V gene lookup returns CDR1 KGHSH and CDR2 LQKENI. The CDR3 DNA reads as TGTGCCAGCTCACCACCGCGGGAGGCTCGGAGCTCCTACAATGAGCAGTTCTTC. Its protein is CASSPPREARSSYNEQFF.

To note about this clonotype: A read error may produce the germline difference seen at one junction end. This rearrangement joins TRBV20-1 to TRBJ2-1; D is possibly TRBD2 (7 bases). Germline V gene data show CDR1 as DFQATT and CDR2 as SNEGSKA (reference sequence). The CDR3 runs to 17 residues. This CDR3 reads CSTRDRGGLLSYNEQFF. In DNA form, the CDR3 reads TGCAGTACTAGAGATCGAGGGGGACTACTATCCTACAATGAGCAGTTCTTC.

The table lists this clonotype with many counts. This chain connects TRBV5-1 to TRBJ1-2, with TRBD1 as a possible D gene (6 bases). This CDR3 has 17 residues. V lost 4 bases and J lost 2, with 21 bases in between. The germline V gene encodes CDR1 SGHRS and CDR2 YFSETQ. The DNA of the CDR3 is TGCGCCAGCAGCCGCGTCCAAACAGGGTTTTCCAACTATGGCTACACCTTC. Translating it yields CASSRVQTGFSNYGYTF.

This clonotype is medium-sized. This chain links TRBV29-1 with TRBJ2-3; perhaps TRBD2 as D (6 bases). The CDR3 is made up of 13 amino acids. The V end was cut by 4 bases, the J end by 0 bases, with 8 bases between. Germline V CDR1 and CDR2: SQVTM, ANQGSEA. CDR3 residues: CSVGGASTDTQYF. The CDR3 DNA reads as TGCAGCGTTGGCGGGGCTAGCACAGATACGCAGTATTTT.

This clonotype was counted many times. The rearrangement links TRBV7-9 to TRBJ2-1; 7 nucleotides match TRBD1. V lost 6 bases to trimming and J lost 3 bases; unmatched junction nucleotides: 5. CDR3 length equals 14 residues. Germline-derived CDR1 and CDR2 are SEHNR and FQNEAQ (reference sequence). The CDR3 region is CASSHDRVYNEQFF. CDR3 DNA: TGTGCCAGCAGTCATGACAGGGTCTACAATGAGCAGTTCTTC.

This clonotype came up many times. This chain joins TRBV6-4 and TRBJ1-1; 9 positions agree with TRBD1. J was trimmed by 5 bases and V by 2 bases; bases with no gene match: 3. Germline CDR1 MRHNA, CDR2 SNTAGT. The CDR3 consists of 14 residues. In nucleotides, the CDR3 is TGTGCCAGCAGTGACGGGGACAGGGAGACTGAAGCTTTCTTT. Amino acid sequence: CASSDGDRETEAFF.

This clonotype was counted many times. The chain couples TRBV2 to TRBJ2-3, with no clear D. Trimming pared 3 bases from V and 2 bases from J, leaving 9 bases between. This CDR3 region has 14 residues. CDR1 is SNHLY and CDR2 is FYNNEI in the germline V gene. The CDR3 sequence is CASSDPGPTDTQYF. CDR3 nucleotides: TGTGCCAGCAGTGACCCCGGACCCACAGATACGCAGTATTTT.

This clonotype has just a few counts. V and J are TRBV19 and TRBJ2-1; TRBD2 aligns across 10 bases. The J segment lost 7 bases and the V segment lost 0 bases, leaving 6 bases of the junction unmatched. CDR1 is LNHDA, CDR2 SQIVND, per germline (reference sequence). The CDR3 runs to 16 residues. The DNA for the CDR3 is TGTGCCAGTAGTATAGATACGCTAGCGGGAGCGAATGAGCAGTTCTTC. Its translation: CASSIDTLAGANEQFF.

Many counts were recorded for this clonotype. CDR3 sequence (DNA): TGTGCCAGCTCTTCCTCCCCTAGCGGGCGTTCCGGGGAGCTGTTTTTT. Protein: CASSSSPSGRSGELFF. The gene calls are TRBV7-6 and TRBJ2-2; 8 bases fit TRBD2. The CDR3 runs to 16 residues. Unmatched junction bases numbered 14, after V lost 8 bases and J lost 6 bases. Germline V CDR1 and CDR2: SGHVS, FNYEAQ.

There are a few counts of this clonotype. The chain couples TRBV5-1 to TRBJ2-7; a weak D match, TRBD1 (6 bases). Germline lookup yields CDR1 SGHRS and CDR2 YFSETQ. This CDR3 has 14 amino acids. Deletions cut 1 base from V and 7 bases from J, with 15 bases between. CDR3 amino acids: CASSLNQGIGEQYF. CDR3 nucleotide sequence: TGCGCCAGCAGCTTGAACCAGGGGATTGGGGAGCAGTACTTC.

This clonotype has ten or more counts. The chain couples TRBV19 to TRBJ2-1; 7 bases agree with TRBD1. J lost 0 bases, V lost 5 bases, and 7 bases had no gene match. The CDR3 contains 16 residues. Looked up from germline, CDR1 is LNHDA and CDR2 is SQIVND (reference sequence). CDR3 sequence: CASSFRGKGSYNEQFF. CDR3 sequence (DNA): TGTGCCAGTAGTTTCAGGGGGAAGGGCTCCTACAATGAGCAGTTCTTC.

This clonotype was seen repeatedly, ten times or more. The chain is built from TRBV7-2 and TRBJ2-2, with D unresolved. Germline V lookup: CDR1 SGHTA, CDR2 FQGNSA. Deletions cut 2 bases from V and 2 bases from J, with 12 bases between. The CDR3 runs to 16 residues. The CDR3 loop is CASSLFRPVNTGELFF. The CDR3 DNA is TGTGCCAGCAGCTTATTTCGACCGGTTAACACCGGGGAGCTGTTTTTT.

This clonotype was seen repeatedly, ten times or more. The chain joins TRBV12-3 or TRBV12-4 to TRBJ1-1, with TRBD1 matching 7 bases. The CDR3 covers 14 residues. V shed 5 bases, J shed 4 bases, and the junction held 7 bases outside the gene matches. The CDR3 protein is CASSLDRVSTEAFF. CDR3 nucleotide sequence: TGTGCCAGCAGTCTCGACAGGGTGAGCACTGAAGCTTTCTTT.